Presented here are 28 T cell receptor beta chains from one specimen sequenced in a study of T cell clusters in autoimmune cytopenias. Multiplex touch-down PCR amplified TRB using TRB-A and TRB-B pools in one tube. TCRdb reanalyzed the multiplex PCR reads, giving one entry per CDR3 protein sequence and no DNA. Its clone listing holds approximately 1,800 distinct CDR3 sequences. TRB was amplified from about 250 ng of peripheral blood genomic DNA per sample. The sample taken for sequencing was peripheral blood. These receptors were obtained from a human donor with an autoimmune cytopenia, with autoimmune hepatitis or in good health (not recorded which).

This sequence joins TRBV29-1 and TRBJ1-1. This CDR3 is 13 amino acids long. Germline V gene data show CDR1 as SQVTM and CDR2 as ANQGSEA. This CDR3 reads CSSSSGGRTEAFF.

This clonotype is labeled medium-sized based on frequency. The rearrangement joins TRBV4-3 to TRBJ2-2. The V gene's germline CDR1 is LGHNA and CDR2 YSLEER. This CDR3 region has 15 residues. The CDR3: CASSQEVRNTGELFF.

By frequency, this clonotype registers hyperexpanded. The chain carries TRBV29-1 and TRBJ1-1. The CDR3 is made up of 11 amino acids. The V gene's germline CDR1 is SQVTM and CDR2 ANQGSEA. This chain's CDR3 is CSLRRNTEAFF.

By frequency, this clonotype is medium-sized. The chain recombines TRBV19 with TRBJ1-1. Germline V gene lookup returns CDR1 LNHDA and CDR2 SQIVND (reference sequence). CDR3 length: 15 residues. The CDR3 loop is CASSIGGLVNTEAFF.

The chain joins TRBV23-1 to TRBJ1-6. TRBV23-1 is an open reading frame, and its role is uncertain. This CDR3 spans 18 amino acids. The CDR3 loop reads CASSQHQGLSSYNSPLHF.

Judged by frequency, this clonotype is medium-sized (0.01 to 0.1%). The rearrangement joins TRBV19 to TRBJ2-5. The germline V gene has CDR1 LNHDA and CDR2 SQIVND (reference sequence). The CDR3 covers 14 residues. This CDR3 is CASSTRSKKETQYF. Complete variable domain (other parts from reference TRBV19 and TRBJ2-5): DGGITQSPKYLFRKEGQNVTLSCEQNLNHDAMYWYRQDPGQGLRLIYYSQIVNDFQKGDIAEGYSVSREKKESFPLTVTSAQKNPTAFYLCASSTRSKKETQYFGPGTRLLVL.

The CDR3 region is CASSLNRGRAVAFF. V usage is TRBV13 and J usage is TRBJ1-1; TCRdb's assignment of TRBD1 cannot be checked, as there is no DNA. This CDR3 comprises 14 residues. The germline V gene has CDR1 PRHDT and CDR2 FYEKMQ (reference sequence).

The gene calls are TRBV5-4 and TRBJ2-5. This CDR3 spans 14 amino acids. Germline loops: CDR1 SGHNT, CDR2 YYREEE (reference sequence). CDR3 region: CASSLAGIQETQYF.

This clonotype is identified as medium-sized from frequency. The V and J genes are TRBV30 and TRBJ1-1. This CDR3 contains 12 residues. CDR1 and CDR2 (germline): GTSNPN, SVGIG (reference sequence). The CDR3 protein is CAWSVLTVEAFF.

The chain employs TRBV11-3 and TRBJ2-1. Germline-derived CDR1 and CDR2 are SGHNT and YENEEA. This CDR3 is built from 16 residues. The CDR3 protein is CASSLVAGSSYNEQFF.

Considering frequency, this clonotype is medium-sized (0.01 to 0.1%). The gene calls are TRBV30 and TRBJ2-3; the TRBD2 assignment by TCRdb is unverifiable without DNA. CDR1 and CDR2 (germline): GTSNPN, SVGIG (reference sequence). This CDR3 has 16 amino acids. The CDR3 sequence: CAWSGGSGGSTNTQYF.

This chain links TRBV5-4 with TRBJ2-5; TCRdb names TRBD1, which stays unverified in the absence of DNA. This CDR3 is 15 amino acids long. Germline values: CDR1 SGHNT, CDR2 YYREEE (reference sequence). The chain's CDR3 is CASRQTGLGQETQYF.

This clonotype counts as medium-sized by frequency. J is TRBJ2-2 and V is TRBV19; TCRdb names TRBD1, which stays unverified in the absence of DNA. In germline, CDR1 is LNHDA, CDR2 SQIVND (reference sequence). This CDR3 has 15 amino acids. This CDR3 is CASSMYRSNTGELFF.

Measured by frequency, this clonotype is medium-sized. The gene calls are TRBV29-1 and TRBJ2-3; the TRBD1 assignment by TCRdb is unverifiable without DNA. Germline V gene sequence: CDR1 SQVTM, CDR2 ANQGSEA. The CDR3 spans 18 residues. The CDR3: CSVPFRGRILANTDTQYF.

The V call is TRBV20-1, the J call TRBJ2-2; TCRdb's D call of TRBD1 is untestable without DNA. The germline V gene encodes CDR1 DFQATT and CDR2 SNEGSKA (reference sequence). The CDR3 loop spans 18 amino acids. The CDR3 loop is CSARDLLLRDKNTGELFF.

By frequency, this clonotype registers medium-sized (0.01 to 0.1%). The chain links TRBV6-5 to TRBJ2-5; the TRBD1 assignment by TCRdb is unverifiable without DNA. Germline V lookup: CDR1 MNHEY, CDR2 SVGAGI. The CDR3 runs to 15 residues. CDR3 sequence reads: CASTGDRGLRETQYF.

This clonotype shows up as medium-sized (0.01 to 0.1%) by frequency. The chain is built from TRBV6-5 and TRBJ1-2; TCRdb designates TRBD1, a call that cannot be tested without DNA. The CDR3 sequence is 14 residues long. Germline-derived CDR1 and CDR2 are MNHEY and SVGAGI. The CDR3 here is CASTDLTVNYGYTF.

This clonotype ranks as large in terms of frequency. J is TRBJ1-5 and V is TRBV27. Germline CDR1 is MNHEY and CDR2 is SMNVEV (reference sequence). CDR3 length: 11 residues. The CDR3 protein is CASSLGEPQHF.

Considering frequency, this clonotype is medium-sized (0.01 to 0.1%). This sequence joins TRBV29-1 and TRBJ2-2; TCRdb lists TRBD2, though no DNA is available to test this call. The CDR3 loop spans 12 amino acids. Germline CDR1 is SQVTM and CDR2 is ANQGSEA. CDR3 sequence: CSGTSGGGELFF.

This clonotype is identified as medium-sized from frequency. J is TRBJ1-4 and V is TRBV6-5; the TCRdb call, TRBD1, lacks DNA for checking. Germline V gives CDR1 MNHEY, CDR2 SVGAGI. This CDR3 contains 17 residues. The CDR3 loop reads CASSYSSADRSDEKLFF.

In terms of frequency, this clonotype is medium-sized. The chain's CDR3 is CASGWTSGSNEQFF. V is TRBV5-4 and J is TRBJ2-1; TCRdb calls TRBD2, which cannot be checked without DNA. The CDR3 covers 14 residues. Germline V gene sequence: CDR1 SGHNT, CDR2 YYREEE (reference sequence).

This clonotype is labeled medium-sized based on frequency. The rearrangement links TRBV29-1 to TRBJ2-2. From germline, CDR1 is SQVTM and CDR2 ANQGSEA. The CDR3 runs to 12 residues. The CDR3 loop reads CSVAIYTGELFF.

This clonotype is classed as medium-sized (0.01 to 0.1%) by frequency. The V and J genes are TRBV15 and TRBJ2-7; there is no DNA to check the TCRdb D call of TRBD2. Germline CDR1 reads LNHNV; CDR2 reads YYDKDF (reference sequence). This CDR3 has 15 residues. The CDR3 sequence is CATSREASGGYEQYF.

Considering frequency, this clonotype is medium-sized (0.01 to 0.1%). The V gene is TRBV27, the J gene TRBJ2-7; the TCRdb call, TRBD1, lacks DNA for checking. The CDR3 covers 15 residues. In germline, CDR1 is MNHEY, CDR2 SMNVEV (reference sequence). The CDR3 is CASSTPDRGQYEQYF.

V is TRBV4-1 and J is TRBJ1-5; absent DNA, TCRdb's TRBD1 call cannot be checked. The CDR3 runs to 16 residues. Germline CDR1 reads MGHRA; CDR2 reads YSYEKL. CDR3: CASSQSFARGPQPQHF.

This clonotype ranks as medium-sized in terms of frequency. The V and J genes are TRBV15 and TRBJ2-7; TCRdb names TRBD1, which stays unverified in the absence of DNA. Germline CDR1 reads LNHNV; CDR2 reads YYDKDF (reference sequence). CDR3 size: 15 residues. The CDR3 loop is CATSLPGAAGHEQYF.

Its frequency marks this clonotype as medium-sized. The V call is TRBV7-2, the J call TRBJ2-7. The CDR3 has 14 residues. Germline values: CDR1 SGHTA, CDR2 FQGNSA. The CDR3: CASSLDGYNYEQYF.

The chain uses TRBV5-1 and TRBJ2-4; TCRdb picks TRBD1, but there is no DNA to check that call. CDR3 length equals 14 residues. Germline V CDR1 and CDR2: SGHRS, YFSETQ. CDR3 loop: CASSLDRWEDIQYF.